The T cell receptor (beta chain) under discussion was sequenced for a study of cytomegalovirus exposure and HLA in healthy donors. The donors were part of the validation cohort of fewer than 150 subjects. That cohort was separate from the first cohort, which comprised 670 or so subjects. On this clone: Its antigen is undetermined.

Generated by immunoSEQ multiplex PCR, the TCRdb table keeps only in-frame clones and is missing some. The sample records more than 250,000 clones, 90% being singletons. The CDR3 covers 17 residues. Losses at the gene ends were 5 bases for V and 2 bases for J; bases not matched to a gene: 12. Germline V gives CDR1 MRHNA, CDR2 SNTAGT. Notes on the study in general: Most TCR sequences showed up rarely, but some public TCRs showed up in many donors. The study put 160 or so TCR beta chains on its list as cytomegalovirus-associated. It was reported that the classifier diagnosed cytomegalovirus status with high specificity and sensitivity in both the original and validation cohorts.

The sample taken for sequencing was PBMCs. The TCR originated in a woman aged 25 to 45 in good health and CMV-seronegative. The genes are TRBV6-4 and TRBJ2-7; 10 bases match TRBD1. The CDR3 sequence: CASSTGTGARYTYEQYF. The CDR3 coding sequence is TGTGCCAGCAGTACCGGGACAGGGGCTAGATACACCTACGAGCAGTACTTC.